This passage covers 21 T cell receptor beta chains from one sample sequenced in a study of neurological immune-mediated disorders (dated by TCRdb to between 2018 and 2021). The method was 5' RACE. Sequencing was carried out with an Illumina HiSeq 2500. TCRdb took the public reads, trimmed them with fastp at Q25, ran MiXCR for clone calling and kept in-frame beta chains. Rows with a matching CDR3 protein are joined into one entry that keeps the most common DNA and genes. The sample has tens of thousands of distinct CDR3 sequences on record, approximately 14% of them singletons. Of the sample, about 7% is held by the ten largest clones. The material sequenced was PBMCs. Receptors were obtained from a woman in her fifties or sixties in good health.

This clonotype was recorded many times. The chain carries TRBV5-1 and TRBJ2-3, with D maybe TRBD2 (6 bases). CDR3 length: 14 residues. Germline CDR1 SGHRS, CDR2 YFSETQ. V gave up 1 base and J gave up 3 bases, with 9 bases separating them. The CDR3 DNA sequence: TGCGCCAGCAGCTTGTTACGGGGGACAGATACGCAGTATTTT. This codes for CASSLLRGTDTQYF.

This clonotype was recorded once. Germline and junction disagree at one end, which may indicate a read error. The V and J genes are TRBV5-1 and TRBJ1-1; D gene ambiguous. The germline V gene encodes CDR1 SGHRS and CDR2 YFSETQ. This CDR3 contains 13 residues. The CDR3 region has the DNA TGCGCCAGTAGCTCCTATGTTAACACTGAAGCTTTCTTT. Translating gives CASSSYVNTEAFF.

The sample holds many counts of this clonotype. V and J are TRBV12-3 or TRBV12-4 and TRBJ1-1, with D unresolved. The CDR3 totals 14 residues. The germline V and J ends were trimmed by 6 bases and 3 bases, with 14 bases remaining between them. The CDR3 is CASRLRGLDTEAFF. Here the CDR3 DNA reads TGTGCCAGCAGGTTGCGGGGTTTGGACACTGAAGCTTTCTTT.

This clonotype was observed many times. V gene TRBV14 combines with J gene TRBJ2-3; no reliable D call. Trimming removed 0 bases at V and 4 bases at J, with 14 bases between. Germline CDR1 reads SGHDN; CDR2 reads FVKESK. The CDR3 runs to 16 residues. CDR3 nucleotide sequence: TGTGCCAGCAGCCAAGATCTAGTGCCCTCGGCAGATACGCAGTATTTT. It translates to CASSQDLVPSADTQYF.

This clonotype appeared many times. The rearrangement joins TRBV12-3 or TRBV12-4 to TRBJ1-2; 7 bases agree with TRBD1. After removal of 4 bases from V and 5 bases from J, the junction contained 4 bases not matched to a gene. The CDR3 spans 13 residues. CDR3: CASSSQQGYGYTF. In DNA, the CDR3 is TGTGCCAGCAGTTCCCAACAGGGGTATGGCTACACCTTC.

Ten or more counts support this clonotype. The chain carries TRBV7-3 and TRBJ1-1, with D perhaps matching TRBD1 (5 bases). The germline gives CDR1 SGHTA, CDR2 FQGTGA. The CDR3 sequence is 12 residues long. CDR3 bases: TGTGCGTCGGCGGGGGTAATCACTGAAGCTTTCTTT. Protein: CASAGVITEAFF.

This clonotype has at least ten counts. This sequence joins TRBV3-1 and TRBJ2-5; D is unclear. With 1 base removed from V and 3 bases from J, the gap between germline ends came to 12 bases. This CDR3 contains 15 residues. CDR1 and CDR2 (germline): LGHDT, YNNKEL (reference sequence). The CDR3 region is CASSQVFGFEETQYF. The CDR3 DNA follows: TGTGCCAGCAGCCAAGTTTTTGGATTCGAAGAGACCCAGTACTTC.

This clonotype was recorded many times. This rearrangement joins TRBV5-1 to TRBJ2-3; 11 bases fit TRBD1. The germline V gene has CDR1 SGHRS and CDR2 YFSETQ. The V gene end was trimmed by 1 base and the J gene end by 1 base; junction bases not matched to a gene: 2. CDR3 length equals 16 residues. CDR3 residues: CASSLWGQGGTDTQYF. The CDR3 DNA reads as TGCGCCAGCAGCTTGTGGGGACAGGGGGGCACAGATACGCAGTATTTT.

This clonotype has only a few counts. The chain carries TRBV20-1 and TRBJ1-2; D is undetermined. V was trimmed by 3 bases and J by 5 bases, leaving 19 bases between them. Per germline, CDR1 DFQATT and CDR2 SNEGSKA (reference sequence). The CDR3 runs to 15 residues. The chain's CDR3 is CSASNSYGRGYGYTF. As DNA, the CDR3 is TGCAGTGCTAGTAATTCTTATGGTCGGGGTTATGGCTACACCTTC.

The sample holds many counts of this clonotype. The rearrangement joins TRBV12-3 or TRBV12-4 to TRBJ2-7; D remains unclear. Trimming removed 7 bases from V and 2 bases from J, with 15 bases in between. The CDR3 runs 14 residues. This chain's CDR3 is CASTPRLGTYEQYF. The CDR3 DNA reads TGTGCCAGCACCCCTCGCCTAGGGACCTACGAGCAGTACTTC.

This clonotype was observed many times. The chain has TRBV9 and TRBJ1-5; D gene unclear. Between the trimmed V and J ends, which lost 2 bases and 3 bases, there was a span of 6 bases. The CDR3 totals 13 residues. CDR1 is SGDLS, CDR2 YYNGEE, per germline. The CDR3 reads CASSVMDNQPQHF. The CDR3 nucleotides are TGTGCCAGCAGCGTCATGGACAATCAGCCCCAGCATTTT.

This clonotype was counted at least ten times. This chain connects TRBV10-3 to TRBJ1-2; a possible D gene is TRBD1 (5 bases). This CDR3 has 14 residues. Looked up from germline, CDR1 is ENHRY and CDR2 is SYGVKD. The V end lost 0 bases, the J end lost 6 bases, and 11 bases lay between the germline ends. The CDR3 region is CAISESARVNGYTF. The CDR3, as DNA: TGTGCCATCAGTGAGTCTGCCAGGGTAAATGGCTACACCTTC.

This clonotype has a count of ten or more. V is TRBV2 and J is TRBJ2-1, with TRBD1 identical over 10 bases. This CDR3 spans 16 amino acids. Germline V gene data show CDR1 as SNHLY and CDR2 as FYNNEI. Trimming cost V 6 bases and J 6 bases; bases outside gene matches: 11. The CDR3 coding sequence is TGTGCCAGCAGGACCCCCGGGACAGGGGCGGCCAATGAGCAGTTCTTC. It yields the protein CASRTPGTGAANEQFF.

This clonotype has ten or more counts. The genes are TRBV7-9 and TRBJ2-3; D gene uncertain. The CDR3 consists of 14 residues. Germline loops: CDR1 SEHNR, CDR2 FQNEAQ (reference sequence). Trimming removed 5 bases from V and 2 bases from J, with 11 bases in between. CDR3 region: CASSPHFLTDTQYF. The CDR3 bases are TGTGCCAGCAGCCCCCATTTTCTCACAGATACGCAGTATTTT.

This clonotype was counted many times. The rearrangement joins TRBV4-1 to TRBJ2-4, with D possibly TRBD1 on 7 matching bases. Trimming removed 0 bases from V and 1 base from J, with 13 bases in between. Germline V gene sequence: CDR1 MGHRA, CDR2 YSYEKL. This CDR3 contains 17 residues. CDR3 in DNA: TGCGCCAGCAGCCAAGATGCGACAGGGACTGCCAAAAACATTCAGTACTTC. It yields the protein CASSQDATGTAKNIQYF.

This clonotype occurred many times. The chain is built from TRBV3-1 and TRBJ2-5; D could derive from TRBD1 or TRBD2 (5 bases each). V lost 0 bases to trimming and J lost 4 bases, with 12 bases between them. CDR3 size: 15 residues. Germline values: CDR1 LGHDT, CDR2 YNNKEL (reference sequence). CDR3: CASSQDPGRPETQYF. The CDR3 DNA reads TGTGCCAGCAGCCAAGACCCGGGGCGACCAGAGACCCAGTACTTC.

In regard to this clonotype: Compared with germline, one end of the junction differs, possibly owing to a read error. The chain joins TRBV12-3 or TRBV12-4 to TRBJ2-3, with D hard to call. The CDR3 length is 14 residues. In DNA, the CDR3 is TGTGCCAGTAGTTTCCGTCCGCTCAGAGATACGCAGTATTTT. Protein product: CASSFRPLRDTQYF.

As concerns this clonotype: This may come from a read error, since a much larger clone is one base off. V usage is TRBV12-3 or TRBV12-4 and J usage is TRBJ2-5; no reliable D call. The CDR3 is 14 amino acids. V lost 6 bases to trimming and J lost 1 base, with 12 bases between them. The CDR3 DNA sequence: TGTGCCAGCAGCCGTACAGATATCCAAGAGACCCAGTACTTC. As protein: CASSRTDIQETQYF.

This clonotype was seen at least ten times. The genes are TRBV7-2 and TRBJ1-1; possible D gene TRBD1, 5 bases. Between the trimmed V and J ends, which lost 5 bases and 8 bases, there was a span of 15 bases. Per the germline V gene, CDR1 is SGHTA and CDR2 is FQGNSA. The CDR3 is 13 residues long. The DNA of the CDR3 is TGTGCCAGCAGCGAACGACAGAGAAGGGAAGCTTTCTTT. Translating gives CASSERQRREAFF.

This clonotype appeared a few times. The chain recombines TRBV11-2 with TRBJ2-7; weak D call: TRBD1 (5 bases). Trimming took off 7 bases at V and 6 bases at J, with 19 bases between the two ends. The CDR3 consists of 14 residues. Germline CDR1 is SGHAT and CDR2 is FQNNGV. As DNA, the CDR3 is TGTGCCAGCAACCAATGGGGCCAGTCGGGCGAGCAGTACTTC. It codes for CASNQWGQSGEQYF.

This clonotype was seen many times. This CDR3 reads CASSPRQSNSPLHF. As DNA, the CDR3 is TGTGCCAGCAGCCCCAGACAGTCTAATTCACCCCTCCACTTT. The chain couples TRBV3-1 to TRBJ1-6; TRBD1 might be the D (5 bases). Germline V gives CDR1 LGHDT, CDR2 YNNKEL (reference sequence). Trimming pared 4 bases from V and 6 bases from J, leaving 10 bases between. The CDR3 consists of 14 residues.